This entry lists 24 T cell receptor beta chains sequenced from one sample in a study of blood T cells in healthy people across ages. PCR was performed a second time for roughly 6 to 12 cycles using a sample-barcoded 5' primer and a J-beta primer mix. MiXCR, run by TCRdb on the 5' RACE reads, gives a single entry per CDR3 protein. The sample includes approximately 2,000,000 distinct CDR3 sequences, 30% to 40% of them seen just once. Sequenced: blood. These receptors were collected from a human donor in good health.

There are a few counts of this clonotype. CDR3 nucleotides: TGTGCCAGCAGCTTATACTTCCAGGGACTCAATCAGCCCCAGCATTTT. Its protein is CASSLYFQGLNQPQHF. The V call is TRBV7-2, the J call TRBJ1-5, with a weak D call TRBD1 (5 bases). Looked up from germline, CDR1 is SGHTA and CDR2 is FQGNSA. This CDR3 spans 16 amino acids. Trimming removed 2 bases at V and 3 bases at J, with 14 bases between.

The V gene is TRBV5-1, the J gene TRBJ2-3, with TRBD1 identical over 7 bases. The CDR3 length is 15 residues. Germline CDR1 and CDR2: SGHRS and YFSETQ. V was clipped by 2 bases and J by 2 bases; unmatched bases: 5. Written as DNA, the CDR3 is TGCGCCAGCAGCTTAGGGGGCCTAATCACAGATACGCAGTATTTT. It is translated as CASSLGGLITDTQYF.

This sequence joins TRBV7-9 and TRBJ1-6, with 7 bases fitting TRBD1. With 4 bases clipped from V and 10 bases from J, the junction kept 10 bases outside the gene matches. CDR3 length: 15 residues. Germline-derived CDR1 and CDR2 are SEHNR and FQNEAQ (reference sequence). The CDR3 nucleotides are TGTGCCAGCAGCTCCTGGACAGGCCGGGAGTCACCCCTCCACTTT. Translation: CASSSWTGRESPLHF.

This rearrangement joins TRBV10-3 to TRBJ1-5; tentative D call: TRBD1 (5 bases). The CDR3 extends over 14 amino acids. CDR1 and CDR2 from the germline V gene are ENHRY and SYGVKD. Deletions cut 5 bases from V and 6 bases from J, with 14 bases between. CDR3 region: CAISPQEAGQPQHF. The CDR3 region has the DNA TGTGCCATCAGTCCACAGGAGGCGGGTCAGCCCCAGCATTTT.

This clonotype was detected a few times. The CDR3 DNA reads TGTGCCAGCAGCTTAGGTTCTACTCCCTACGAGCAGTACTTC. Protein sequence: CASSLGSTPYEQYF. V gene TRBV7-8 combines with J gene TRBJ2-7; D call uncertain. The germline CDR1 and CDR2 sequences are SGHVS and FQNEAQ. Trimming shortened V by 1 base and J by 2 bases, and 9 bases separated the two germline ends. The CDR3 spans 14 residues.

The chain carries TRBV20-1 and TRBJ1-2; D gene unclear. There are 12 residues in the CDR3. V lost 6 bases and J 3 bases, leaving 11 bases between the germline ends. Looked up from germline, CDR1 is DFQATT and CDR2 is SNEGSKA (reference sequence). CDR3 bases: TGCAGTGCCGCGACCTCCTACTATGGCTACACCTTC. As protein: CSAATSYYGYTF.

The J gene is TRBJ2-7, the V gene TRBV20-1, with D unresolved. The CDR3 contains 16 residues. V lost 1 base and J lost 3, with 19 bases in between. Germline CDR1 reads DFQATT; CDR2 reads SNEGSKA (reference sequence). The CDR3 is CSARGWGSDGFYEQYF. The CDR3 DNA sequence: TGCAGTGCTAGAGGGTGGGGTTCGGACGGATTCTACGAGCAGTACTTC.

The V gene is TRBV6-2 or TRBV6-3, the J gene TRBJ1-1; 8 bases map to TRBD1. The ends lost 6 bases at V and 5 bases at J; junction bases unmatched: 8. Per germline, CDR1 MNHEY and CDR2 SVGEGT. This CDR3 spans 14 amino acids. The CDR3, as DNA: TGTGCCAGCAGGTGGGACAGGCGGGGGACTGAAGCTTTCTTT. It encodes CASRWDRRGTEAFF.

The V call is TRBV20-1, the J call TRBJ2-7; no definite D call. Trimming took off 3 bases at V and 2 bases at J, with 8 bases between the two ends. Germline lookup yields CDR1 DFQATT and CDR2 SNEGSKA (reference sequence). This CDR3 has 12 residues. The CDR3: CSASVLAYEQYF. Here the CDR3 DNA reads TGCAGTGCTAGCGTGCTAGCCTACGAGCAGTACTTC.

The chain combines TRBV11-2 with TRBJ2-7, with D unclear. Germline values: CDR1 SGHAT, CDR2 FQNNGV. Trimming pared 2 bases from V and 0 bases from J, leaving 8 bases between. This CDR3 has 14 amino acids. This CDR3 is CASSLIRSSYEQYF. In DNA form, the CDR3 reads TGTGCCAGCAGCTTAATCCGAAGCTCCTACGAGCAGTACTTC.

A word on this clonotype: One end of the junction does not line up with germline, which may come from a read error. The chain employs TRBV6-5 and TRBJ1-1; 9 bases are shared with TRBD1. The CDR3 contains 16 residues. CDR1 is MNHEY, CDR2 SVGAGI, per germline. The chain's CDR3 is CACSSLGQGLNTEAFF. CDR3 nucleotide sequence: TGTGCCTGCAGTTCCCTCGGACAGGGGCTGAACACTGAAGCTTTCTTT.

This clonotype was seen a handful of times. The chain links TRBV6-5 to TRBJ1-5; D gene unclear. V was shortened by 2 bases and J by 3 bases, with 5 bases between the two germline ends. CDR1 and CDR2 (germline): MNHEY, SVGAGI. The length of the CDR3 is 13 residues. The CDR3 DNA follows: TGTGCCAGCAGTTACACAAACAATCAGCCCCAGCATTTT. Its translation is CASSYTNNQPQHF.

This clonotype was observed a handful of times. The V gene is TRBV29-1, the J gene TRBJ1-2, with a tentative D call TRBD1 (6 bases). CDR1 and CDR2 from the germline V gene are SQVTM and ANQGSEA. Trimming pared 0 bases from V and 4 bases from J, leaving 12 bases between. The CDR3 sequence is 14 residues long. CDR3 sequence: CSVEEGGQIYGYTF. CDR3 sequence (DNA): TGCAGCGTTGAAGAGGGGGGGCAGATCTATGGCTACACCTTC.

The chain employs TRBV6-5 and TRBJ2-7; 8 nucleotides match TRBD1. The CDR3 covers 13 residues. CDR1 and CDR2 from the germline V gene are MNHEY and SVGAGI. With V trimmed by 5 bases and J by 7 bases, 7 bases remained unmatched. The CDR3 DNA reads TGTGCCAGCAGTAATGGTTACAGGGGGGAGCAGTACTTC. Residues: CASSNGYRGEQYF.

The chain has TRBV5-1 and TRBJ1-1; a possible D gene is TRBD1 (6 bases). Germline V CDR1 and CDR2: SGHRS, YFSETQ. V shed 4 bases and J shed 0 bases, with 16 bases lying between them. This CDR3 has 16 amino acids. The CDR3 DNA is TGCGCCAGCAGCGCCCTACAGGGAGCCTTGAACACTGAAGCTTTCTTT. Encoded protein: CASSALQGALNTEAFF.

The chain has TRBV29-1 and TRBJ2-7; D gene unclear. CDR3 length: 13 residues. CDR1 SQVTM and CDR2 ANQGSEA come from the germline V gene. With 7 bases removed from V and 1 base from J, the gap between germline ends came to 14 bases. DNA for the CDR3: TGCAGCGGGTCCGCCGGTCGTTCCTACGAGCAGTACTTC. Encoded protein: CSGSAGRSYEQYF.

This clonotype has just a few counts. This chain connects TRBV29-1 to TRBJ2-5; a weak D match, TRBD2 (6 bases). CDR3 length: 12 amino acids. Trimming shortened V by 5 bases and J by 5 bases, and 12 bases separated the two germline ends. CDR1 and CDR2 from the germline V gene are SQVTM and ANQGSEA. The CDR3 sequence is CSVWTGGETQYF. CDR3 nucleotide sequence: TGCAGCGTTTGGACTGGAGGGGAGACCCAGTACTTC.

Written as DNA, the CDR3 is TGTGCCAGCAGACCAAACAGGGCGCGTCTTTCTGGCTACACCTTC. This codes for CASRPNRARLSGYTF. The V call is TRBV7-9, the J call TRBJ1-2; tentatively, D is TRBD1 (6 bases). In germline, CDR1 is SEHNR, CDR2 FQNEAQ (reference sequence). The length of the CDR3 is 15 residues. V was shortened by 6 bases and J by 7 bases, with 21 bases between the two germline ends.

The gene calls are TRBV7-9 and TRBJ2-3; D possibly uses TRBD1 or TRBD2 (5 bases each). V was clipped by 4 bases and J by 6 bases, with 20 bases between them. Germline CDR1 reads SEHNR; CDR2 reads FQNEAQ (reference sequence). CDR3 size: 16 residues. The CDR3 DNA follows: TGTGCCAGCAGCTCAACCGAGGGACCGACAACTGATACGCAGTATTTT. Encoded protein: CASSSTEGPTTDTQYF.

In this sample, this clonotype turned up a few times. The CDR3 DNA sequence: TGTGCTAGTGGTTTGGTACAGGGCTACCGCTACGAGCAGTACTTC. It is translated as CASGLVQGYRYEQYF. The V and J genes are TRBV12-5 and TRBJ2-7; D possibly corresponds to TRBD1 (6 bases). The CDR3 is 15 amino acids. Germline lookup yields CDR1 LGHNT and CDR2 FRNRAP. V lost 0 bases and J 3 bases, leaving 12 bases between the germline ends.

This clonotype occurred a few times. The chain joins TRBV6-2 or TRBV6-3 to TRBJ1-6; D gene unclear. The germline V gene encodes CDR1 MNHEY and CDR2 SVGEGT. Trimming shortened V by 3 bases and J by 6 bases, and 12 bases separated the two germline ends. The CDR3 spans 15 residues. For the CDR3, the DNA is TGTGCCAGCAGTTATATCGGCGACGGTAATTCACCCCTCCACTTT. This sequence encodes CASSYIGDGNSPLHF.

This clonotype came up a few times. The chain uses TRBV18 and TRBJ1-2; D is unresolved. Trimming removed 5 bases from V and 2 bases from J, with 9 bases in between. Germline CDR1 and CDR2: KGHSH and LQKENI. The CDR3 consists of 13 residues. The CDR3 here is CASSSDDNYGYTF. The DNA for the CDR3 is TGTGCCAGCTCATCGGATGACAACTATGGCTACACCTTC.

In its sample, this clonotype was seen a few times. CDR3 in DNA: TGTGCCAGCAGCTTGTGGACTATCTATGGCTACACCTTC. It codes for CASSLWTIYGYTF. The chain couples TRBV7-9 to TRBJ1-2; no definite D call. V was trimmed by 3 bases and J by 4 bases, leaving 9 bases between them. The CDR3 covers 13 residues. Germline V gene lookup returns CDR1 SEHNR and CDR2 FQNEAQ (reference sequence).

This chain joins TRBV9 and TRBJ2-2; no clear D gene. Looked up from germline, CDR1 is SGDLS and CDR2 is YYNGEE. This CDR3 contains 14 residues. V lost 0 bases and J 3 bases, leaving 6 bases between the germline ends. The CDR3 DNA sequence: TGTGCCAGCAGCGTAGTAGCCCACACCGGGGAGCTGTTTTTT. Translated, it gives CASSVVAHTGELFF.